This T cell receptor (beta chain) was sequenced during a study of post-analysis software for immune sequencing data (dated by TCRdb to the mid-2010s). For the wider study: Relapsing-remitting, secondary progressive and progressive-relapsing multiple sclerosis were recorded as disease courses, and subtype annotation was lacking for some patients. The patient repertoires were set against under 12 previously published healthy control repertoires from donors whose ages ranged from roughly 6 to 27 years. A subset of samples was prepared in parallel using single-end sample barcoding, then pooled and co-amplified after Illumina adapter ligation. Paper-wide results and their limitations: The multiple sclerosis patient group was slightly younger than the control group. Significantly higher frequencies in patients than in controls were found for roughly five TRBV segments, including TRBV5-6, TRBV5-1 and TRBV20-1. Compared with controls, multiple sclerosis patients had significantly lower normalized Chao1 diversity, a finding suggesting substantial peripheral T-cell clonal expansion. Direct clustering with F measure showed strong co-clustering of samples prepared in the same batch, prompting a batch-effect correction.

The germline ends are 11 bases apart after V is trimmed by 5 bases and J by 2 bases. The germline V gene (reference sequence) supplies CDR1 SEHNR and CDR2 FQNEAQ. The CDR3 goes from the cysteine to the phenylalanine over 14 residues. Left in the record is the CDR3 DNA by itself, 42 bases read in frame from the first base. To demonstrate the VDJtools post-analysis software, TCR beta repertoires were profiled from the peripheral blood of 10 to 15 young patients with multiple sclerosis. The multiple sclerosis patients were children and adolescents ranging in age from about 6 to 17 years. With regard to this clonotype: Its specific antigen is unknown. No base quality values were provided; no much bigger clone lies one nucleotide off.

To prepare the library, PCR was applied. Sequencing relied on an Illumina HiSeq 2500. Unique molecular identifiers were incorporated into TCR beta cDNA libraries to reduce PCR and sequencing biases. Every 1 to 10 million input T cells yielded approximately 500,000 cDNA molecules, meaning each molecule approximated one T cell. The patient libraries were prepared and sequenced with the same protocol used for the earlier healthy control dataset. Within a given batch, samples were prepared together, multiplexed and sequenced on the same HiSeq lane. The study's own analysis went as follows. MIGEC handled the raw barcoded reads, throwing out single-read molecular identifier groups before consensus assembly and CDR3 extraction. Clonotype tables were post-analysed with VDJtools, normalizing diversity by down-sampling all datasets to the smallest sample size. In repertoire overlap clustering, CDR3 amino acid sequences, but not nucleotide sequences, were matched to correct batch-related cross-sample contamination. TCRdb trimmed public reads at Q25 via fastp, called clones via MiXCR and kept in-frame beta chains. Every distinct CDR3 protein forms one entry, paired with its most common genes and DNA. Clone size and V and J calls follow TCRdb, not the original study. This sample comprises about 430,000 distinct CDR3 sequences, approximately 39% of them detected only once. Of the sample, about 7.6% is held by the ten largest clones.

Rearrangement joined TRBV7-9 to TRBJ2-3; the D gene is perhaps TRBD1, on 5 matching bases. The sequencing input was blood. The receptor's source is a girl aged 2 to 9 with multiple sclerosis. The sequenced DNA: TGTGCCAGCAGCCAACAGGCCGACACAGATACGCAGTATTTT. This is translated as CASSQQADTDTQYF.